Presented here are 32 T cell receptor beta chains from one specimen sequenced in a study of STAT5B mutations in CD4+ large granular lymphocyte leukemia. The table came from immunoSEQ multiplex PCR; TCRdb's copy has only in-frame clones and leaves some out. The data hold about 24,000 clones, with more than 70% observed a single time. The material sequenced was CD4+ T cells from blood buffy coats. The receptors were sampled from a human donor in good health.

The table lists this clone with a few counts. Here the CDR3 reads CASSLVREPNTEAFF. In nucleotides, the CDR3 is TGTGCCAGCAGCTTGGTGAGGGAGCCGAACACTGAAGCTTTCTTT. The chain links TRBV5-6 to TRBJ1-1; D call uncertain. V gave up 0 bases and J gave up 1 base, with 10 bases separating them. Germline V gene data show CDR1 as SGHDT and CDR2 as YYEEEE. CDR3 length: 15 amino acids.

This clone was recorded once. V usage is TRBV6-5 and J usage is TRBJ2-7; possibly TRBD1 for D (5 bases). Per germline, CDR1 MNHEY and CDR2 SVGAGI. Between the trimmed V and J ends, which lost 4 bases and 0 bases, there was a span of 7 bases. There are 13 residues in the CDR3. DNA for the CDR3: TGTGCCAGCAGTTCGCAGGGCTCCTACGAGCAGTACTTC. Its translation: CASSSQGSYEQYF.

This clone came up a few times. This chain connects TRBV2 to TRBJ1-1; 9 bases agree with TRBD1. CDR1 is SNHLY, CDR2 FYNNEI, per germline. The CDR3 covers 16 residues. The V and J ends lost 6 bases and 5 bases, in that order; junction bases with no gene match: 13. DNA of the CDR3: TGTGCCAGCAGCCCCAGACAGGGGGGTAGTAAGACTGAAGCTTTCTTT. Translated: CASSPRQGGSKTEAFF.

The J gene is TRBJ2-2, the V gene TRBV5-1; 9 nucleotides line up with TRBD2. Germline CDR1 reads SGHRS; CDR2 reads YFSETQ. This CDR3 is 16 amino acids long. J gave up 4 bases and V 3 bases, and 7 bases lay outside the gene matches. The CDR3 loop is CASSSVAGVTTGELFF. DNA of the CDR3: TGCGCCAGCAGCTCCGTAGCGGGGGTCACCACCGGGGAGCTGTTTTTT.

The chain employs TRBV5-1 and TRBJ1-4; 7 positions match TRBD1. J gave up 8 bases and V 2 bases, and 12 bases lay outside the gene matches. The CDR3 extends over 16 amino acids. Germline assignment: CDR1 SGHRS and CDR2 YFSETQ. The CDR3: CASSLWAKQGSEKLFF. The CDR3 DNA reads TGCGCCAGCAGCTTATGGGCCAAACAGGGGAGCGAAAAACTGTTTTTT. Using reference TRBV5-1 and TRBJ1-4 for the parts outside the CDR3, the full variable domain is KAGVTQTPRYLIKTRGQQVTLSCSPISGHRSVSWYQQTPGQGLQFLFEYFSETQRNKGNFPGRFSGRQFSNSRSEMNVSTLELGDSALYLCASSLWAKQGSEKLFFGSGTQLSVL.

The CDR3 loop is CASSLNRGRSDTEAFF. CDR3 coding DNA: TGCGCCAGCAGCTTAAACAGGGGGAGGTCGGACACTGAAGCTTTCTTT. J is TRBJ1-1 and V is TRBV5-1, with TRBD1 matching 8 bases. The CDR3 is 16 amino acids. Germline V gene sequence: CDR1 SGHRS, CDR2 YFSETQ. Losses at the gene ends were 2 bases for V and 3 bases for J; bases not matched to a gene: 9.

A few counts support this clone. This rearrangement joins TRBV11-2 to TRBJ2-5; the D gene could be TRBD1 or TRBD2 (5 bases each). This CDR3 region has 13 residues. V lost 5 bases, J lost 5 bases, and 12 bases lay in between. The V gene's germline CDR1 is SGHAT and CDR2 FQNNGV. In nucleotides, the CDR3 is TGTGCCAGCAGCCCGGGGCTTGGGGAGACCCAGTACTTC. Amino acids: CASSPGLGETQYF.

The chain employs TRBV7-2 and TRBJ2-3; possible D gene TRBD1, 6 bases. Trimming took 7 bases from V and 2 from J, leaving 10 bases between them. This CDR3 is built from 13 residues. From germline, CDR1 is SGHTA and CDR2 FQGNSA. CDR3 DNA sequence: TGTGCCAGCACCACAGGGTACACAGATACGCAGTATTTT. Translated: CASTTGYTDTQYF.

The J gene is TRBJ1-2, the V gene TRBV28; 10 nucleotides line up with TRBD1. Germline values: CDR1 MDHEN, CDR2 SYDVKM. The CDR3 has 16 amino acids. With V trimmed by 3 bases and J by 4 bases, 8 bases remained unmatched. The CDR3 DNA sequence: TGTGCCAGCAGTTTGAGTAAGACAGGGGGCGGCTATGGCTACACCTTC. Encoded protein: CASSLSKTGGGYGYTF.

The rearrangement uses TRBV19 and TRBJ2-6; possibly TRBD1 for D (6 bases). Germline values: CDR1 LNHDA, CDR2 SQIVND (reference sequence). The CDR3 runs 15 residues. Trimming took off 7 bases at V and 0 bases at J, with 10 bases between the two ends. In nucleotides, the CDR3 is TGTGCCAGTACCCCAGGGGACTCTGGGGCCAACGTCCTGACTTTC. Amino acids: CASTPGDSGANVLTF.

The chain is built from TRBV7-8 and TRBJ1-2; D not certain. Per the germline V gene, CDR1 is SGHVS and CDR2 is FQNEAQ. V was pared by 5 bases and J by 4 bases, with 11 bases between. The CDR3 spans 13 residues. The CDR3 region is CASSTRVGYGYTF. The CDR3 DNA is TGTGCCAGCAGCACTAGGGTTGGCTATGGCTACACCTTC.

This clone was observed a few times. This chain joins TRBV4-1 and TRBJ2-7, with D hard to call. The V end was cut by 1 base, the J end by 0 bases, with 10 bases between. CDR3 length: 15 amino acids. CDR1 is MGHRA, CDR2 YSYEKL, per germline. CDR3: CASSQGASASYEQYF. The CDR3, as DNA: TGCGCCAGCAGCCAAGGGGCGTCTGCCTCCTACGAGCAGTACTTC.

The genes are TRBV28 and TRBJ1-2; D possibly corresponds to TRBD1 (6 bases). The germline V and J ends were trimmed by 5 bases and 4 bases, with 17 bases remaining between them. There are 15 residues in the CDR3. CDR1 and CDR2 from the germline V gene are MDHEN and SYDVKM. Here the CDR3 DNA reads TGTGCCAGCAGTCTCGGGGGGGGCAGATCCTATGGCTACACCTTC. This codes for CASSLGGGRSYGYTF.

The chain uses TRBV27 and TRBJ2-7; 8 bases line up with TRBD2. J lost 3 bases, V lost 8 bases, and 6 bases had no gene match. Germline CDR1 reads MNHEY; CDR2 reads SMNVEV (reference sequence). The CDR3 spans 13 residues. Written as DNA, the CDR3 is TGTGCCAGCTCCCGGGGGGGGGTCTACGAGCAGTACTTC. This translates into CASSRGGVYEQYF.

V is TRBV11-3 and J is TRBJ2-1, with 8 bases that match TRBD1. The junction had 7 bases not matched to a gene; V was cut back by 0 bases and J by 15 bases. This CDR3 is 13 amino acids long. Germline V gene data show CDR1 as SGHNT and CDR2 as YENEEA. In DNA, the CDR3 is TGTGCCAGCAGCTTAGACGCAGGGGGCGTCATGTTCTTC. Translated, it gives CASSLDAGGVMFF.

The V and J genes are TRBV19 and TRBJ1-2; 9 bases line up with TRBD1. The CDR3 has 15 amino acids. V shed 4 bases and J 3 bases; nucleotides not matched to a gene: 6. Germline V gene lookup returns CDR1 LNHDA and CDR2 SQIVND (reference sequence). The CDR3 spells CASSTPGQGYYGYTF. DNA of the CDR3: TGTGCCAGTAGTACCCCAGGACAGGGGTACTATGGCTACACCTTC.

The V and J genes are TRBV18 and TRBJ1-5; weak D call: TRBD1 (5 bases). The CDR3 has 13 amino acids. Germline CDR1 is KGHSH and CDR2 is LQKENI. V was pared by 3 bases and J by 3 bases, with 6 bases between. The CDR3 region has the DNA TGTGCCAGCTCACCGGGGGTCAATCAGCCCCAGCATTTT. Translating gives CASSPGVNQPQHF.

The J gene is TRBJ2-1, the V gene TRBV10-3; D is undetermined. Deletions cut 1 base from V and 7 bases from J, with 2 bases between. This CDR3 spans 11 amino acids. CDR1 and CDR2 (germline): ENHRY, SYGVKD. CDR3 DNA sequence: TGTGCCATCAGTGAGTTTAATGAGCAGTTCTTC. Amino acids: CAISEFNEQFF.

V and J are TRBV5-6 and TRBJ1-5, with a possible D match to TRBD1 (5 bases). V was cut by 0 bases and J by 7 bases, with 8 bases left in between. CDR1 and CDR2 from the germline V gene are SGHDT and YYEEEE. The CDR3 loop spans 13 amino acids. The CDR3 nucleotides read TGTGCCAGCAGCTTGGGTTGGGGGCAGCCCCAGCATTTT. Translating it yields CASSLGWGQPQHF. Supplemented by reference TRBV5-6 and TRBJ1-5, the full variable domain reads DAGVTQSPTHLIKTRGQQVTLRCSPKSGHDTVSWYQQALGQGPQFIFQYYEEEERQRGNFPDRFSGHQFPNYSSELNVNALLLGDSALYLCASSLGWGQPQHFGDGTRLSIL.

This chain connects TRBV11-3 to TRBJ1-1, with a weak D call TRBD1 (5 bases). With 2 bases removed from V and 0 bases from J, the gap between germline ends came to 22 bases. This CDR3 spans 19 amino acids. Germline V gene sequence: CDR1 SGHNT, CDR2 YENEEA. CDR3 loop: CASSLLGVWGSGMNTEAFF. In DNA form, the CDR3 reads TGTGCCAGCAGCTTACTTGGGGTTTGGGGCTCGGGGATGAACACTGAAGCTTTCTTT. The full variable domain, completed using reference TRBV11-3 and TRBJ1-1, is EAGVVQSPRYKIIEKKQPVAFWCNPISGHNTLYWYLQNLGQGPELLIRYENEEAVDDSQLPKDRFSAERLKGVDSTLKIQPAELGDSAVYLCASSLLGVWGSGMNTEAFFGQGTRLTVV.

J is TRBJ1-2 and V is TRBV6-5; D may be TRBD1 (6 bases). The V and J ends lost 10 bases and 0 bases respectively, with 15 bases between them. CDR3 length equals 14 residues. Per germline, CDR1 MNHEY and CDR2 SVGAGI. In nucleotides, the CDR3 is TGTGCCACCCGAGACAGGACAGCTAACTATGGCTACACCTTC. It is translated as CATRDRTANYGYTF.

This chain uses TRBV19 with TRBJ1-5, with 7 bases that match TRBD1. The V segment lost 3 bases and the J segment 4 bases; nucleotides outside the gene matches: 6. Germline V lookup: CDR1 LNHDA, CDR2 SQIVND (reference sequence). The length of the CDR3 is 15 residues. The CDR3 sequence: CASSIWDRKNQPQHF. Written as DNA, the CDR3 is TGTGCCAGTAGTATTTGGGACAGAAAAAATCAGCCCCAGCATTTT.

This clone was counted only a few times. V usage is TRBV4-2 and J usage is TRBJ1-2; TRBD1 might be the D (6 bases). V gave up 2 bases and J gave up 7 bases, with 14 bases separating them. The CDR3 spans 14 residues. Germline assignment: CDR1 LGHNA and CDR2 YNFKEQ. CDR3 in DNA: TGTGCCAGCAGCCAACTCGAACAGGGTCTTGGCTACACCTTC. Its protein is CASSQLEQGLGYTF.

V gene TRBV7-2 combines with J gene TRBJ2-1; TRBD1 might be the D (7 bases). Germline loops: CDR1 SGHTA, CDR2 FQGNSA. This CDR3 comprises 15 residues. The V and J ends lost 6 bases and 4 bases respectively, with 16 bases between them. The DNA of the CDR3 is TGTGCCAGCAGAAAACGACAGGGACTTTACAATGAGCAGTTCTTC. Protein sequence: CASRKRQGLYNEQFF.

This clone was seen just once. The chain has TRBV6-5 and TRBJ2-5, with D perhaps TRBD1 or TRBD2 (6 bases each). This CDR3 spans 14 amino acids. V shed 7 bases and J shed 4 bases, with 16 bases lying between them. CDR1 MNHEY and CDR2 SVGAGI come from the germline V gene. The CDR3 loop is CASKDSLGGETQYF. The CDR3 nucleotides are TGTGCCAGCAAGGACAGCCTGGGGGGAGAGACCCAGTACTTC.

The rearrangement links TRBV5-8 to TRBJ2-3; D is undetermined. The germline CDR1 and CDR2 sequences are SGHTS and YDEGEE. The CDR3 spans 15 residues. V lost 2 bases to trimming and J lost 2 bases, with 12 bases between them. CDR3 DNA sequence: TGTGCCAGCAGCTTAAGACGGAGAAACACAGATACGCAGTATTTT. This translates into CASSLRRRNTDTQYF.

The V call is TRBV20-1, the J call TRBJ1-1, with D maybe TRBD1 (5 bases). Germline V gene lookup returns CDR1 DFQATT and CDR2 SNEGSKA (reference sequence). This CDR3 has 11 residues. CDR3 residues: CRGDRNTEAFF. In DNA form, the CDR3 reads TGCAGAGGCGACAGGAACACTGAAGCTTTCTTT.

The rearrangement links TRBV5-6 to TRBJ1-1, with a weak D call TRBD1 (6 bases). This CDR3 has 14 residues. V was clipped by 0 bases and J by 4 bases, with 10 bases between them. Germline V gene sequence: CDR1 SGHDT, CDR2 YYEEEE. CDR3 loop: CASSLAAGVTEAFF. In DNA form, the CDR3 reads TGTGCCAGCAGCTTGGCTGCAGGGGTCACTGAAGCTTTCTTT.

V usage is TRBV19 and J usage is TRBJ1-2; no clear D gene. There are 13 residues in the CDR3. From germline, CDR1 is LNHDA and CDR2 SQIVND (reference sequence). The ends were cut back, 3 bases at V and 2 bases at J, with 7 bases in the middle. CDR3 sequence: CASSIDGNYGYTF. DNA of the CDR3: TGTGCCAGTAGTATCGACGGAAACTATGGCTACACCTTC.

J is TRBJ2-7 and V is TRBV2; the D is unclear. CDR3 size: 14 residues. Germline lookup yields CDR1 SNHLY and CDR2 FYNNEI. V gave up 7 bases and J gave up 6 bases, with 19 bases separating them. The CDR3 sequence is CASKRSVYLGEQYF. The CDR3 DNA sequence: TGTGCCAGCAAGAGGTCAGTTTATTTGGGCGAGCAGTACTTC.

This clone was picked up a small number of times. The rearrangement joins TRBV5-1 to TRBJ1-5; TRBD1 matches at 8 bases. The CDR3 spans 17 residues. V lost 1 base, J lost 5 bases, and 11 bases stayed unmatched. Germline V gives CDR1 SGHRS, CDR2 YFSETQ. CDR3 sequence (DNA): TGCGCCAGCAGCTTGCTACGACAGGGGACGGAGGATCAGCCCCAGCATTTT. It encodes CASSLLRQGTEDQPQHF.

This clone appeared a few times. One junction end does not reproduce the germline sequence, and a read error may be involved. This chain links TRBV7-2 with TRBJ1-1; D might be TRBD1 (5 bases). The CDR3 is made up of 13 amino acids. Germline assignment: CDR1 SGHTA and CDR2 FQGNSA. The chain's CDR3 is CASSSWVGGAHLF. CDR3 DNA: TGTGCCAGCAGCTCCTGGGTCGGTGGGGCTCATCTCTTT.